This T cell receptor (beta chain) was found in a study of shared clonotypes between healthy human individuals. General observations from the study: Several donors held about 5% of naive CD4 clonotypes in common. How much donors shared clonotypes was expected to be affected by sequencing depth.

V lost 7 bases and J lost 7, with 11 bases in between. This CDR3 contains 12 residues. Germline CDR1 SEHNR, CDR2 FQNEAQ (reference sequence). In the case of this clone: What it recognizes is unknown.

Per the authors' pipeline: Filtering of immunoSEQ junctional sequences could not match full-length read filtering. Sequencing was performed with immunoSEQ multiplex PCR; in TCRdb, only in-frame clones are kept and a portion is missing. That table furnishes V, J and clone size, whereas the DNA furnished D and trimming. This sample has about 2.2 million clones, with approximately 94% found just once. The naive CD8 subset, CD45RO-negative cells positively selected for CCR7, excluded terminally differentiated effector memory CD45RA+ cells. The TCR comes from a man in his late teens or twenties in good health. Some clones in this sample may be carry-over from other donors' samples. The J gene is TRBJ2-1, the V gene TRBV7-9; D is unclear. Sequencing was carried out using naive CD8+ T cells from PBMCs. The CDR3 loop reads CASTVGINEQFF. DNA for the CDR3: TGTGCCAGCACCGTAGGGATTAATGAGCAGTTCTTC.